One and the same sample provided the 17 T cell receptor beta chains below, sequenced in a study of blood T cell repertoires in COVID-19. The data were produced by immunoSEQ multiplex PCR, yet TCRdb's version contains in-frame clones alone and is incomplete. The sample holds 120,000 or so clones; around three quarters are singletons and the top ten take 37%. Material: peripheral blood. The origin of the receptors is a man aged 35-49 years with active or convalescent COVID-19.

The chain joins TRBV14 to TRBJ1-1, with 7 bases lining up with TRBD1. With V trimmed by 1 base and J by 8 bases, 7 bases remained unmatched. Germline lookup yields CDR1 SGHDN and CDR2 FVKESK. This CDR3 is 14 amino acids long. The CDR3 loop reads CASSQGAGTVEAFF. The CDR3 bases are TGTGCCAGCAGCCAAGGGGCCGGGACAGTAGAAGCTTTCTTT.

The chain uses TRBV9 and TRBJ2-1; 15 bases line up with TRBD2. There are 20 residues in the CDR3. V dropped 1 base and J dropped 4; count of bases not matched to a gene: 12. CDR1 is SGDLS, CDR2 YYNGEE, per germline. The CDR3 spells CASSVRDGTSGGPSYNEQFF. Written as DNA, the CDR3 is TGTGCCAGCAGCGTAAGGGATGGGACTAGCGGGGGGCCTTCATACAATGAGCAGTTCTTC.

The chain is built from TRBV2 and TRBJ1-5; TRBD1 aligns across 10 bases. The CDR3 sequence is 14 residues long. From germline, CDR1 is SNHLY and CDR2 FYNNEI. The V and J ends lost 5 bases and 4 bases, in that order; junction bases with no gene match: 2. The chain's CDR3 is CASSRTGGNQPQHF. The CDR3 DNA reads as TGTGCCAGCAGTCGGACAGGGGGGAATCAGCCCCAGCATTTT.

This clone was counted only a few times. The chain is built from TRBV5-6 and TRBJ1-1; 7 bases fit TRBD1. The CDR3 runs to 15 residues. Germline V gene lookup returns CDR1 SGHDT and CDR2 YYEEEE. Germline trimming cut 3 bases from V and 2 bases from J; bases unmatched to any gene: 7. The CDR3 bases are TGTGCCAGCAGCTCAAACAGGGGCGGAAACACTGAAGCTTTCTTT. It translates to CASSSNRGGNTEAFF.

This sequence joins TRBV2 and TRBJ1-4; 7 bases are a match to TRBD1. The CDR3 runs to 15 residues. V shed 4 bases, J shed 8 bases, and the junction held 10 bases outside the gene matches. CDR1 is SNHLY and CDR2 is FYNNEI in the germline V gene. CDR3 in amino acids: CASSVEGGRREKLFF. The DNA of the CDR3 is TGTGCCAGCAGTGTTGAAGGGGGCAGAAGGGAAAAACTGTTTTTT.

The rearrangement joins TRBV2 to TRBJ1-3, with D perhaps matching TRBD1 (5 bases). The CDR3 has 14 residues. V was clipped by 3 bases and J by 3 bases, with 9 bases between them. Germline V CDR1 and CDR2: SNHLY, FYNNEI. In nucleotides, the CDR3 is TGTGCCAGCAGTGATGCAGGGTATGGAAACACCATATATTTT. The encoded protein is CASSDAGYGNTIYF.

V and J are TRBV5-5 and TRBJ1-2; D not resolved. Trimming pared 0 bases from V and 6 bases from J, leaving 12 bases between. Germline V CDR1 and CDR2: SGHKS, YYEKEE (reference sequence). There are 14 residues in the CDR3. As DNA, the CDR3 is TGTGCCAGCAGCTTGGCCTCTCAGGTGGATGGCTACACCTTC. The encoded protein is CASSLASQVDGYTF.

The chain has TRBV9 and TRBJ1-2, with 10 nucleotides matching TRBD1. V lost 5 bases and J lost 7; bases outside the gene matches: 11. Germline-derived CDR1 and CDR2 are SGDLS and YYNGEE. There are 15 residues in the CDR3. This chain's CDR3 is CASSGIDRGRLGYTF. CDR3 coding DNA: TGTGCCAGCAGTGGGATCGACAGGGGGCGACTTGGCTACACCTTC.

This rearrangement joins TRBV5-1 to TRBJ2-5; D is uncertain. Per the germline V gene, CDR1 is SGHRS and CDR2 is YFSETQ. The CDR3 runs to 15 residues. The ends were cut back, 0 bases at V and 0 bases at J, with 9 bases in the middle. The CDR3 sequence: CASSLAIFHQETQYF. CDR3 sequence (DNA): TGCGCCAGCAGCTTGGCCATTTTTCACCAAGAGACCCAGTACTTC. The variable domain in full, completed from reference TRBV5-1 and TRBJ2-5, reads KAGVTQTPRYLIKTRGQQVTLSCSPISGHRSVSWYQQTPGQGLQFLFEYFSETQRNKGNFPGRFSGRQFSNSRSEMNVSTLELGDSALYLCASSLAIFHQETQYFGPGTRLLVL.

In this sample, this clone turned up a few times. The V call is TRBV14, the J call TRBJ1-1, with a tentative D call TRBD1 (6 bases). The CDR3 is made up of 12 amino acids. V was trimmed by 5 bases and J by 8 bases, leaving 12 bases between them. CDR1 and CDR2 (germline): SGHDN, FVKESK. For the CDR3, the DNA is TGTGCCAGCAGCTTAGACAGGATAGAAGCTTTCTTT. It codes for CASSLDRIEAFF.

The CDR3 DNA reads as TGTGCCACCAGTGATTTGCGACCCGGGGAAGAGACCCAGTACTTC. It yields the protein CATSDLRPGEETQYF. The J gene is TRBJ2-5, the V gene TRBV24-1, with a weak D call TRBD2 (5 bases). The CDR3 spans 15 residues. Trimming left V 0 bases short and J 3 bases short, with 10 bases between. Looked up from germline, CDR1 is KGHDR and CDR2 is SFDVKD.

The rearrangement links TRBV4-1 to TRBJ1-1; D might be TRBD1 (6 bases). The CDR3 is 14 amino acids. The germline gives CDR1 MGHRA, CDR2 YSYEKL. Trimming cost V 5 bases and J 4 bases, with 14 bases left between them. CDR3 coding DNA: TGCGCCAGCAGCGCCCGCCTAGGGGGCACTGAAGCTTTCTTT. This translates into CASSARLGGTEAFF.

The V call is TRBV28, the J call TRBJ1-1; possible D gene TRBD1, 5 bases. CDR1 and CDR2 from the germline V gene are MDHEN and SYDVKM. This CDR3 spans 15 amino acids. Trimming took off 5 bases at V and 4 bases at J, with 17 bases between the two ends. CDR3: CASSPWGGRGTEAFF. The CDR3 DNA follows: TGTGCCAGCAGTCCCTGGGGGGGGAGGGGCACTGAAGCTTTCTTT.

The rearrangement joins TRBV3-1 (or the pseudogene TRBV3-2) to TRBJ2-3; D is perhaps TRBD2 (6 bases). The CDR3 covers 14 residues. CDR1 and CDR2 from the germline V gene are LGHDT and YNNKEL (reference sequence). V lost 4 bases to trimming and J lost 4 bases, with 12 bases between them. The CDR3 loop reads CASSLGSQPDTQYF. The CDR3 DNA sequence: TGTGCCAGCAGCCTCGGGAGCCAGCCAGATACGCAGTATTTT.

The rearrangement uses TRBV5-4 and TRBJ2-7, with 10 bases fitting TRBD1. The CDR3 totals 14 residues. Germline CDR1 SGHNT, CDR2 YYREEE (reference sequence). The J segment lost 7 bases and the V segment lost 2 bases, leaving 6 bases of the junction unmatched. As DNA, the CDR3 is TGTGCCAGCAGCTTCGGACAGGGGGTTCGGGAGCAGTACTTC. Its protein product is CASSFGQGVREQYF. The full variable domain, rest sourced from reference TRBV5-4 and TRBJ2-7, is ETGVTQSPTHLIKTRGQQVTLRCSSQSGHNTVSWYQQALGQGPQFIFQYYREEENGRGNFPPRFSGLQFPNYSSELNVNALELDDSALYLCASSFGQGVREQYFGPGTRLTVT.

This chain connects TRBV18 to TRBJ2-6, with D possibly matching TRBD2 (5 bases). The CDR3 length is 19 residues. V was shortened by 6 bases and J by 1 base, with 22 bases between the two germline ends. The germline gives CDR1 KGHSH, CDR2 LQKENI. CDR3 coding DNA: TGTGCCAGCTCTCCAAGGGCACAGAGGGAGAGTTCTGGGGCCAACGTCCTGACTTTC. As protein: CASSPRAQRESSGANVLTF.

This clone was detected a few times. The chain uses TRBV28 and TRBJ1-2; 9 positions match TRBD1. The CDR3 runs to 15 residues. The V gene's germline CDR1 is MDHEN and CDR2 SYDVKM. Losses at the gene ends were 2 bases for V and 7 bases for J; bases not matched to a gene: 8. The CDR3 DNA is TGTGCCAGCAGTTTAGGGGGACAGGGTACAGGTGGCTACACCTTC. Protein sequence: CASSLGGQGTGGYTF.